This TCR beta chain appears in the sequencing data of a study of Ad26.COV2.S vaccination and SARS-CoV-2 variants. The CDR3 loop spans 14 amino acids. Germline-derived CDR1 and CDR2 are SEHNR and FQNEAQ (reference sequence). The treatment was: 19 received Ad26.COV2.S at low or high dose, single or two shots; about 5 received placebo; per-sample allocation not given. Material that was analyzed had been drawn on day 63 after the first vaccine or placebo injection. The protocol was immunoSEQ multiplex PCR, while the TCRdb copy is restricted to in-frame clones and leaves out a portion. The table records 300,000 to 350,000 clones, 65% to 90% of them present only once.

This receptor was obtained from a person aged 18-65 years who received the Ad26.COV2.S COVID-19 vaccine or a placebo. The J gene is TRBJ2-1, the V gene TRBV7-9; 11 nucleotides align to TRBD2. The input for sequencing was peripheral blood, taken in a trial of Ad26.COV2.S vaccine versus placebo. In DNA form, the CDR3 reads TGTGTTGGTAGCGGGAGGGCCAAGTACAATGAGCAGTTCTTC. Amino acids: CVGSGRAKYNEQFF.